These 15 T cell receptor beta chains originate from one sample sequenced in a study of shared clonotypes between healthy human individuals. Profiling relied on immunoSEQ multiplex PCR, and the TCRdb table lists in-frame clones only, not all of them. Of around 340,000 clones listed, less than 75% are singletons. What was sequenced was memory CD4+ T cells sorted from blood. Stated subset: CD45RA-negative fraction. Receptor source: a man between 25 and 39 years old in good health.

The chain links TRBV5-4 to TRBJ2-7; 12 bases match TRBD1. CDR1 is SGHNT, CDR2 YYREEE, per germline (reference sequence). V trimming: 4 bases; J trimming: 9 bases; junction bases outside the gene matches: 5. The CDR3 has 13 residues. The CDR3 sequence is CASSRDRGQGQYF. In DNA form, the CDR3 reads TGTGCCAGCAGCCGGGACAGGGGGCAGGGGCAGTACTTC. The variable domain in full, with the rest retrieved from reference TRBV5-4 and TRBJ2-7, is ETGVTQSPTHLIKTRGQQVTLRCSSQSGHNTVSWYQQALGQGPQFIFQYYREEENGRGNFPPRFSGLQFPNYSSELNVNALELDDSALYLCASSRDRGQGQYFGPGTRLTVT.

This clone was counted a single time. The V call is TRBV5-1, the J call TRBJ2-7; D is unresolved. The germline V and J ends were trimmed by 6 bases and 0 bases, with 13 bases remaining between them. The germline V gene has CDR1 SGHRS and CDR2 YFSETQ. The CDR3 sequence is 14 residues long. CDR3 sequence: CASTQEISSYEQYF. Here the CDR3 DNA reads TGCGCCAGCACCCAAGAAATAAGCTCCTACGAGCAGTACTTC. The variable domain in full, completed from reference TRBV5-1 and TRBJ2-7, reads KAGVTQTPRYLIKTRGQQVTLSCSPISGHRSVSWYQQTPGQGLQFLFEYFSETQRNKGNFPGRFSGRQFSNSRSEMNVSTLELGDSALYLCASTQEISSYEQYFGPGTRLTVT.

The chain employs TRBV11-2 and TRBJ1-5; possible D gene TRBD1, 5 bases. CDR3 length: 14 amino acids. The V end was cut by 0 bases, the J end by 4 bases, with 7 bases between. In germline, CDR1 is SGHAT, CDR2 FQNNGV. In DNA form, the CDR3 reads TGTGCCAGCAGCTTAGAGGCAGGGAATCAGCCCCAGCATTTT. Its translation is CASSLEAGNQPQHF. Full variable domain (rest looked up from reference TRBV11-2 and TRBJ1-5): EAGVAQSPRYKIIEKRQSVAFWCNPISGHATLYWYQQILGQGPKLLIQFQNNGVVDDSQLPKDRFSAERLKGVDSTLKIQPAKLEDSAVYLCASSLEAGNQPQHFGDGTRLSIL.

The chain couples TRBV29-1 to TRBJ2-6; D is uncertain. CDR1 SQVTM and CDR2 ANQGSEA come from the germline V gene. The CDR3 length is 14 residues. Trimming shortened V by 3 bases and J by 0 bases, and 6 bases separated the two germline ends. In DNA form, the CDR3 reads TGCAGCGTTGACGCCAGCTCTGGGGCCAACGTCCTGACTTTC. This sequence encodes CSVDASSGANVLTF.

The rearrangement joins TRBV27 to TRBJ2-1, with D maybe TRBD2 (7 bases). V gave up 1 base and J gave up 9 bases, with 13 bases separating them. The CDR3 runs to 14 residues. CDR1 MNHEY and CDR2 SMNVEV come from the germline V gene (reference sequence). The CDR3 loop is CASSLLGEGGEQFF. The CDR3 nucleotides read TGTGCCAGCAGTTTATTGGGGGAGGGGGGTGAGCAGTTCTTC.

This clone was counted once. The chain employs TRBV21-1 and TRBJ2-7; no check of the table's D call, TRBD2, against the DNA was made. TRBV21-1 is classified as a pseudogene. The CDR3 has 16 amino acids. In DNA form, the CDR3 reads TGTGCCAGCAGCAAGGGCAGGAGGCGGGCCTCCTACGAGCAGTACTTC. This sequence encodes CASSKGRRRASYEQYF.

Notes on this clone: This could be a read error, since a much larger clone is one nucleotide away. The same CDR3 arises from other DNA sequences in this sample as well. The chain recombines TRBV5-4 with TRBJ2-3; tentative D call: TRBD2 (7 bases). V was trimmed by 3 bases and J by 2 bases, leaving 16 bases between them. The germline CDR1 and CDR2 sequences are SGHNT and YYREEE (reference sequence). The CDR3 length is 16 residues. For the CDR3, the DNA is TGTGCCAGCAGCTACAGGGCGGGAGTATTCACAGATACGCAGTATTTT. This sequence encodes CASSYRAGVFTDTQYF.

The chain uses TRBV29-1 and TRBJ2-7; D is possibly TRBD2 (5 bases). Trimming took off 4 bases at V and 3 bases at J, with 10 bases between the two ends. Germline V gene data show CDR1 as SQVTM and CDR2 as ANQGSEA. This CDR3 is 12 amino acids long. CDR3 region: CSVGVGGYEQYF. The CDR3 nucleotides are TGCAGCGTTGGAGTAGGAGGCTACGAGCAGTACTTC.

V and J are TRBV29-1 and TRBJ1-2; D is unresolved. CDR1 and CDR2 from the germline V gene are SQVTM and ANQGSEA. This CDR3 comprises 12 residues. V was cut by 2 bases and J by 2 bases, with 6 bases left in between. CDR3: CSVEWQNYGYTF. For the CDR3, the DNA is TGCAGCGTTGAATGGCAAAACTATGGCTACACCTTC.

This chain links TRBV15 with TRBJ2-1, with D possibly being TRBD2 (7 bases). This CDR3 spans 17 amino acids. Germline CDR1 reads LNHNV; CDR2 reads YYDKDF (reference sequence). Trimming took 0 bases from V and 8 from J, leaving 20 bases between them. Here the CDR3 DNA reads TGTGCCACCAGCAGAGATTTCGTACTAGGAGGGGGGGATGAGCAGTTCTTC. Translation gives CATSRDFVLGGGDEQFF.

J is TRBJ1-2 and V is TRBV25-1, with D hard to call. CDR3 length: 14 residues. Trimming cost V 7 bases and J 0 bases, with 12 bases left between them. The germline CDR1 and CDR2 sequences are MGHDK and SYGVNS. The CDR3 is CASKKAGTNYGYTF. DNA of the CDR3: TGTGCCAGCAAAAAGGCGGGGACTAACTATGGCTACACCTTC.

V and J are TRBV7-2 and TRBJ1-2; 8 bases line up with TRBD1. The germline V gene encodes CDR1 SGHTA and CDR2 FQGNSA. The J segment lost 9 bases and the V segment lost 1 base, leaving 7 bases of the junction unmatched. The CDR3 length is 14 residues. The CDR3 here is CASSLGAGGESYTF. For the CDR3, the DNA is TGTGCCAGCAGCTTAGGGGCAGGGGGCGAAAGCTACACCTTC.

The rearrangement links TRBV9 to TRBJ2-7, with D perhaps TRBD1 (5 bases). The CDR3 spans 14 residues. Germline V gene sequence: CDR1 SGDLS, CDR2 YYNGEE. V lost 4 bases to trimming and J lost 0 bases, with 11 bases between them. CDR3 in amino acids: CASSTRQFSYEQYF. For the CDR3, the DNA is TGTGCCAGCAGCACCCGACAGTTCTCCTACGAGCAGTACTTC.

A remark on this clone: With a far larger clone one base away, a read error is the likely cause. The rearrangement links TRBV5-4 to TRBJ2-5; the D gene is possibly TRBD1 (7 bases). This CDR3 is 15 amino acids long. The germline gives CDR1 SGHNT, CDR2 YYREEE (reference sequence). The CDR3 DNA sequence: TGTGCCGGCAGCTTCAGGAGCAGGGGGGATGAGACCCAGTACTTC. It codes for CAGSFRSRGDETQYF.

V usage is TRBV30 and J usage is TRBJ1-2; 8 nucleotides align to TRBD1. J gave up 6 bases and V 1 base, and 7 bases lay outside the gene matches. CDR1 and CDR2 from the germline V gene are GTSNPN and SVGIG (reference sequence). The CDR3 spans 14 residues. The CDR3 nucleotides are TGTGCCTGGAGTGGGTCCCAGGGGGCTAATGGCTACACCTTC. Translation: CAWSGSQGANGYTF.